This T cell receptor beta chain was retrieved from a study of T cells expressing NK-cell markers. Background on the study: It was sorted CD3+CD56+NKG2C+, CD3+CD56+NKG2C- and CD3+CD56-NKG2C+ T cells that supplied the TCR beta repertoires. Serological testing identified seven of the eight sequenced donors as HCMV-seropositive and one as seronegative. Findings and caveats of the study: What remained unclear was the HCMV specificity of expanded NKG2C+ T cell clones. A few of the donors also had these clonotypes leading their CD3+CD56-NKG2C+ fraction.

With respect to this clonotype: As yet, its antigen is unknown.

The CDR3 contains 15 residues. Germline V gene lookup returns CDR1 MDHEN and CDR2 SYDVKM. TCRdb re-called the 5' RACE reads and gives one entry per CDR3 protein, without DNA. The data show approximately 170,000 distinct CDR3 sequences, and the top ten clones hold 20% to 25%. The chain employs TRBV28 and TRBJ1-4; checking the TCRdb D call of TRBD1 is not possible without DNA. Sequences were obtained from blood T cells: a sorted CD56 or NKG2C T cell subset, CD4+ or CD8+ T cells, or bulk PBMC T cells (not recorded which). This receptor was identified in a man between 18 and 69 years old in good health. CDR3 in amino acids: CASRADRGINEKLFF.